The source of this T cell receptor beta chain is a study of regulatory T cells in long-lasting Graves disease. This clonotype was observed at least ten times. The CDR3 runs to 15 residues. V lost 4 bases and J lost 4, with 13 bases in between. CDR1 LGHDT and CDR2 YNNKEL come from the germline V gene (reference sequence). Time point in this sample: newly diagnosed GD, antithyroid drugs for less than 3 months. Following extraction of RNA from PBMCs, that RNA was used to make the TCR library. CDR3 regions were amplified by Arm-PCR using iRepertoire HTBI primers to build TCR beta libraries. Each CDR3 protein is one row after TCRdb ran MiXCR on the multiplex PCR reads. The table includes over 400,000 distinct CDR3 sequences, around 15% detected once. These data were also reused for a study on T cells in Graves' hyperthyroidism and ophthalmopathy.

This TCR was sampled from a woman aged 50 to 60 with Graves disease. The rearrangement uses TRBV3-1 and TRBJ2-2; no firm D call. Source: peripheral blood mononuclear cells (PBMCs), taken at new diagnosis, from a patient treated with antithyroid drugs. The CDR3 protein is CASSPQAEVTGELFF. The DNA for the CDR3 is TGTGCCAGCAGCCCCCAGGCAGAGGTCACCGGGGAGCTGTTTTTT.